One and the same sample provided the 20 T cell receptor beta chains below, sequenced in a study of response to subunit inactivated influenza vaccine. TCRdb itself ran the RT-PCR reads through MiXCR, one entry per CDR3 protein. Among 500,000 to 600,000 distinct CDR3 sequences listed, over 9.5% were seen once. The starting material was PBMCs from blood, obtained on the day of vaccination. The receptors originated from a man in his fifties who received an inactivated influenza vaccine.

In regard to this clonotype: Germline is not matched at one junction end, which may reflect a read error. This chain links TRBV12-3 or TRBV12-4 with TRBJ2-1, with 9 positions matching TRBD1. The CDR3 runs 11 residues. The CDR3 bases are TGTGCCAGCAGTTTCGGGACAGGGCAGCTCTTC. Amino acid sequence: CASSFGTGQLF.

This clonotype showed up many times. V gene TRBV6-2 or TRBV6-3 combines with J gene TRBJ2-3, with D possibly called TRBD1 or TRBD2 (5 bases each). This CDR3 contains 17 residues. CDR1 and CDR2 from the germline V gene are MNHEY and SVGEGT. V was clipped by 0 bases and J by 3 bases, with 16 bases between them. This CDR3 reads CASSYSSGRRRTDTQYF. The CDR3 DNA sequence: TGTGCCAGCAGTTACTCGTCGGGACGGAGGAGAACAGATACGCAGTATTTT.

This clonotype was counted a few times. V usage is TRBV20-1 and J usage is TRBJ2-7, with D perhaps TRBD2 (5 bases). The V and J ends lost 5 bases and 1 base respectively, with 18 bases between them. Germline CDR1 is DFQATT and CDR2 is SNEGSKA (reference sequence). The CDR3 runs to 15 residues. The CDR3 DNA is TGCAGTGCTTTCTCGGCGGCGGGCCCATCCTACGAGCAGTACTTC. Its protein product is CSAFSAAGPSYEQYF.

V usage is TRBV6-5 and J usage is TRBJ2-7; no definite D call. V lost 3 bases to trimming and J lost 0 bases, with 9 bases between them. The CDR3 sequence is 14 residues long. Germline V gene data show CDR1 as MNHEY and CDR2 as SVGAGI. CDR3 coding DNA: TGTGCCAGCAGTTATCAAAGCAGCTCCTACGAGCAGTACTTC. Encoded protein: CASSYQSSSYEQYF.

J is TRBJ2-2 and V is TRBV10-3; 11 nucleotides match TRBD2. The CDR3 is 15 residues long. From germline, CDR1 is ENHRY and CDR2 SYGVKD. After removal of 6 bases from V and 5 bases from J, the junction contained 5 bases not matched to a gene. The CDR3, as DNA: TGTGCCATCAGACTAGCGGGAGAGGGAACCGGGGAGCTGTTTTTT. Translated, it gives CAIRLAGEGTGELFF.

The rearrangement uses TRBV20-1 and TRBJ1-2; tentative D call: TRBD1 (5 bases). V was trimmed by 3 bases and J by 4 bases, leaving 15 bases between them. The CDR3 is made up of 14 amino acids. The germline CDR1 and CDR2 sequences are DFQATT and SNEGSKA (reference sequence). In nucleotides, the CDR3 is TGCAGTGCTAGCGATAGAGGGACTGCCTATGGCTACACCTTC. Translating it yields CSASDRGTAYGYTF.

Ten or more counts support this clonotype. The CDR3 spells CSVVAQSTYEQYF. The CDR3 region has the DNA TGCAGCGTTGTGGCCCAGTCGACCTACGAGCAGTACTTC. V gene TRBV29-1 combines with J gene TRBJ2-7; no definite D call. Germline-derived CDR1 and CDR2 are SQVTM and ANQGSEA. V lost 4 bases to trimming and J lost 2 bases, with 12 bases between them. The CDR3 is made up of 13 amino acids.

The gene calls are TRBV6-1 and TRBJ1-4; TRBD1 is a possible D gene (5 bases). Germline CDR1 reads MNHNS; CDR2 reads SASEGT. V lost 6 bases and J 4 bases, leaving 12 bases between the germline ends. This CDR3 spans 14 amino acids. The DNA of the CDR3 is TGTGCCAGCAGCGTGACAGACCGTAATGAAAAACTGTTTTTT. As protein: CASSVTDRNEKLFF.

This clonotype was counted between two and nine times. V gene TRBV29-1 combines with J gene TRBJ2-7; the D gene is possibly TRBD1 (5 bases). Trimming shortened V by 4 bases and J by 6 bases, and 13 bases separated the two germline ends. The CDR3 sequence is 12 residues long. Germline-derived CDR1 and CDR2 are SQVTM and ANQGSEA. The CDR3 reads CSVVSQGGEQYF. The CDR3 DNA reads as TGCAGCGTTGTATCCCAGGGTGGCGAGCAGTACTTC.

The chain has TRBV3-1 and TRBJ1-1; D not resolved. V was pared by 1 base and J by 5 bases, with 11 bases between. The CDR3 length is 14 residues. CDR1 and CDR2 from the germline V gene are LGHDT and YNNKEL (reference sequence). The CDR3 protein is CASSQAPISTEAFF. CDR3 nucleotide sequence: TGTGCCAGCAGCCAAGCCCCGATTTCTACTGAAGCTTTCTTT.

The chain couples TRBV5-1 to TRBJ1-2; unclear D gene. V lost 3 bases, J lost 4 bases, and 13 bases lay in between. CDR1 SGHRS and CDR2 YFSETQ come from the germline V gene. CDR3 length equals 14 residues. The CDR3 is CASSSDGISYGYTF. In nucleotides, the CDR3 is TGCGCCAGCAGCTCCGACGGAATAAGCTATGGCTACACCTTC. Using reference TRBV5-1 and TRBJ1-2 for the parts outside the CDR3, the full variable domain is KAGVTQTPRYLIKTRGQQVTLSCSPISGHRSVSWYQQTPGQGLQFLFEYFSETQRNKGNFPGRFSGRQFSNSRSEMNVSTLELGDSALYLCASSSDGISYGYTFGSGTRLTVV.

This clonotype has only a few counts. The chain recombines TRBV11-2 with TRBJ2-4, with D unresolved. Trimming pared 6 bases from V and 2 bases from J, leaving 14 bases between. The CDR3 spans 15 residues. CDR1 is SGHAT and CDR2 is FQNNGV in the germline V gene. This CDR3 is CASSPALKSKNIQYF. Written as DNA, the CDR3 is TGTGCCAGCAGTCCTGCGCTGAAGTCCAAAAACATTCAGTACTTC.

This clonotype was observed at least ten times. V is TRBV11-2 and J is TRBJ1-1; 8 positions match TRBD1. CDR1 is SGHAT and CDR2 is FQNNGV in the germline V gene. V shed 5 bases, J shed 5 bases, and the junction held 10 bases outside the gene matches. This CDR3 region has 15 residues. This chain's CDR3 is CASSGGQGVWTEAFF. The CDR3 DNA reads TGTGCCAGCAGCGGCGGACAGGGAGTTTGGACTGAAGCTTTCTTT.

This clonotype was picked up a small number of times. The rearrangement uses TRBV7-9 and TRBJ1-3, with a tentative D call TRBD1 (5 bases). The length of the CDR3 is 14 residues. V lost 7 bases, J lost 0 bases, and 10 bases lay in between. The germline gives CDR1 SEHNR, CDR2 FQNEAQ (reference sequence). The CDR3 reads CASKVGGSGNTIYF. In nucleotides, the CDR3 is TGTGCCAGCAAAGTGGGGGGCTCTGGAAACACCATATATTTT.

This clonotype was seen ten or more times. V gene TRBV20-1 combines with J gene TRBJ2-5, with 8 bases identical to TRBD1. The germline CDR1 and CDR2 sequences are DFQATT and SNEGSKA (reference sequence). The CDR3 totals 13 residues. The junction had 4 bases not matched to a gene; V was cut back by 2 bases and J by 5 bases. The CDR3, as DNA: TGCAGTGCTAGAACCGACAGGGGTGAGACCCAGTACTTC. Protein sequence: CSARTDRGETQYF.

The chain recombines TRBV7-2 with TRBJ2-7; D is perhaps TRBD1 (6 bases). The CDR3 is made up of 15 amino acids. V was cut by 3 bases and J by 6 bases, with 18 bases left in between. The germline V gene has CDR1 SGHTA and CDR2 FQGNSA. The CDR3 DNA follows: TGTGCCAGCAGCTTGTCCGGGACAACATCTCGCGAGCAGTACTTC. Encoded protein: CASSLSGTTSREQYF.

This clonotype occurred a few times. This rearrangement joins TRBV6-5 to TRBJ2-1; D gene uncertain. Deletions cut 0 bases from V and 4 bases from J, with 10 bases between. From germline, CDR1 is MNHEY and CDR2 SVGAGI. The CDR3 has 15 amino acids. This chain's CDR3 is CASSYSTPDYNEQFF. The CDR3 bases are TGTGCCAGCAGTTACTCGACCCCGGATTACAATGAGCAGTTCTTC.

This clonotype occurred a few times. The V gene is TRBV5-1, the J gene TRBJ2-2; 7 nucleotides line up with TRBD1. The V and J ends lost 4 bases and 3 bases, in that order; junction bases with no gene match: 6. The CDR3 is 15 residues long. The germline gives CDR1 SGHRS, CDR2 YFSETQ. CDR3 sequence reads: CASSEAGGDTGELFF. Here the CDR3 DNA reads TGCGCCAGCAGCGAAGCAGGGGGAGACACCGGGGAGCTGTTTTTT. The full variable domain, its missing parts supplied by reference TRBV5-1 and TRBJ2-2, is KAGVTQTPRYLIKTRGQQVTLSCSPISGHRSVSWYQQTPGQGLQFLFEYFSETQRNKGNFPGRFSGRQFSNSRSEMNVSTLELGDSALYLCASSEAGGDTGELFFGEGSRLTVL.

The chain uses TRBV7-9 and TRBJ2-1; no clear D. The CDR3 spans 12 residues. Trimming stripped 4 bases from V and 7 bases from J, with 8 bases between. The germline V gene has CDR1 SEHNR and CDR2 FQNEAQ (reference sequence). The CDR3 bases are TGTGCCAGCAGCTACTGGACGAATGAGCAGTTCTTC. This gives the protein CASSYWTNEQFF.

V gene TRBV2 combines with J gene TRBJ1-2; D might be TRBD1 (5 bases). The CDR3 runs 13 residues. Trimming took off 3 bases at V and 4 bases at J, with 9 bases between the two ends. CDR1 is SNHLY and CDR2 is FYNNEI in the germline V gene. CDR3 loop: CASSEGGFYGYTF. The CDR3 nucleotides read TGTGCCAGCAGTGAGGGGGGGTTCTATGGCTACACCTTC.